This T cell receptor beta chain was observed in a study of human T cells and chemical hapten exposure. Study outcomes and limitations: With DPC sensitization, TCRs exceeding 1 in 1000 frequency showed no change.

This clonotype was recorded a few times. Its specificity is unknown. The CDR3 spans 9 residues. CDR1 and CDR2 (germline): MNHEY, SMNVEV (reference sequence). Trimming took 10 bases from V and 4 from J, leaving 4 bases between them. Original analysis: Per sample, the median was 95,638 TCRs, with values from around 24,000 to 710,000. TCRdb recomputed calls from the RACE reads with MiXCR, one row per CDR3 protein. The V and J calls here are based on TCRdb, not the publication. The data show over 100,000 distinct CDR3 sequences, roughly 12% seen once. Specified time point: patch test 3, about 24 weeks after DPC sensitization. Treatment here: therapeutic diphenylcyclopropenone sensitization with weekly scalp DPC. Participating donors were patients with alopecia, aged 18 to 70 years, considered appropriate candidates for DPC.

The input for sequencing was whole blood, taken in connection with sensitization to the hapten diphenylcyclopropenone (DPC). This sequence was found in a woman in her forties or fifties with alopecia areata. Some clones in this sample may be carry-over from other donors' samples. The rearrangement joins TRBV27 to TRBJ1-2, with no clear D. The chain's CDR3 is CAILYGYTF. The CDR3 nucleotides read TGTGCCATTCTCTATGGCTACACCTTC.